This T cell receptor beta chain was retrieved from a study of cytotoxic CD8 clonotypes in ibrutinib-treated CLL. Turning to the study itself: Response specimens were obtained following a median treatment duration of about 12 months, with a range of 6 to 36.

Using immunoSEQ multiplex PCR, the repertoire was profiled, and TCRdb retains in-frame clones only, with some absent. This table has approximately 190,000 clones, 79% appearing once. CDR1 SNHLY and CDR2 FYNNEI come from the germline V gene. Trimming shortened V by 4 bases and J by 10 bases, and 13 bases separated the two germline ends. The CDR3 is made up of 12 amino acids. The genes are TRBV2 and TRBJ1-2; D call uncertain. This clonotype was obtained from a human donor with chronic lymphocytic leukemia. This material consisted of PBMCs, taken after 12 months of ibrutinib treatment. The CDR3 bases are TGTGCCAGCAGTGGACGGATGGAAGACTACACCTTC. Protein: CASSGRMEDYTF.